What follows are 4 T cell receptor beta chains derived from one specimen sequenced in a study of blood T cell repertoires in COVID-19. Sequenced by immunoSEQ multiplex PCR; TCRdb stores in-frame clones only, minus some. The sample includes 400,000 or so clones, about nine tenths of them seen just once. Sequenced: peripheral blood. These receptors were collected from a woman between 40 and 55 years old with COVID-19, enrolled during active disease.

The V call is TRBV15, the J call TRBJ1-4; D is ambiguous. Looked up from germline, CDR1 is LNHNV and CDR2 is YYDKDF (reference sequence). With 4 bases removed from V and 6 bases from J, the gap between germline ends came to 12 bases. CDR3 size: 14 residues. The CDR3 reads CATSTISQDEKLFF. CDR3 bases: TGTGCCACCAGCACAATCAGTCAGGATGAAAAACTGTTTTTT.

This chain joins TRBV28 and TRBJ1-1; D remains ambiguous. In germline, CDR1 is MDHEN, CDR2 SYDVKM. CDR3 length: 15 residues. V dropped 4 bases and J dropped 1 base, with 13 bases sitting between them. The CDR3 region is CASSSPGRPNTEAFF. In DNA form, the CDR3 reads TGTGCCAGCAGTTCTCCGGGGAGACCGAACACTGAAGCTTTCTTT.

The chain joins TRBV19 to TRBJ1-2; 9 bases match TRBD1. The CDR3 consists of 15 residues. V was pared by 5 bases and J by 7 bases, with 11 bases of the junction left unmatched. Looked up from germline, CDR1 is LNHDA and CDR2 is SQIVND (reference sequence). CDR3 amino acids: CASSPPGQGSGGYTF. DNA of the CDR3: TGTGCCAGTAGTCCGCCGGGACAGGGTAGTGGTGGCTACACCTTC.

The rearrangement links TRBV7-9 to TRBJ2-1, with 9 bases aligning to TRBD2. The trim removed 5 bases at V and 5 bases at J, leaving 10 bases unmatched. Germline V gives CDR1 SEHNR, CDR2 FQNEAQ (reference sequence). The CDR3 loop spans 16 amino acids. The DNA for the CDR3 is TGTGCCAGCAGCCCGACCGGGGTAGCGGGAGACAATGAGCAGTTCTTC. It translates to CASSPTGVAGDNEQFF.